These T cell receptor beta chains were read from a single sample in a study of shared clonotypes between healthy human individuals. Here immunoSEQ multiplex PCR was the method, and the copy in TCRdb shows in-frame clones only, minus some. The top ten clones hold less than 0.55% of a sample with roughly 1,500,000 clones, under 99% of them seen once. Sequences were obtained from naive CD4+ T cells sorted from blood. All receptors come from a man aged 25 to 45 in good health. The CDR3 runs from the conserved cysteine through the conserved F or W. Each record gives: D gene, J gene, clone size, V gene, CDR3 protein, CDR3 DNA. The D gene is left open where the match is weak. Rows may omit the clone size; those that give it use once, few, many or a size class.

. TRBJ2-2 . TRBV5-1 CASSLFSRGSGELFF TGCGCCAGCAGCTTATTCTCAAGGGGATCCGGGGAGCTGTTTTTT
. TRBJ1-1 . TRBV7-9 CASSPGLTTEAFF TGTGCCAGCAGCCCTGGGTTGACCACTGAAGCTTTCTTT
. TRBJ2-1 once TRBV7-2 CASSLIEYEQFF TGTGCCAGCAGCTTAATTGAGTATGAGCAGTTCTTC
. TRBJ2-2 . TRBV5-4 CASSLAGNTGELFF TGTGCCAGCAGCTTGGCCGGGAACACCGGGGAGCTGTTTTTT
TRBD2 TRBJ2-7 . TRBV6-5 CASSYEASGRSYEQYF TGTGCCAGCAGTTACGAGGCTAGCGGGAGATCCTACGAGCAGTACTTC
TRBD2 TRBJ2-7 . TRBV29-1 CSADVGLAAPYEQYF TGCAGCGCTGACGTTGGACTAGCGGCCCCCTACGAGCAGTACTTC
. TRBJ1-5 . TRBV11-2 CASSLGVGDNQPQHF TGTGCCAGCAGCTTAGGGGTCGGGGATAATCAGCCCCAGCATTTT
. TRBJ2-7 . TRBV25-1 CASSDPRAGHYEQYF TGTGCCAGCAGTGACCCCCGCGCGGGACACTACGAGCAGTACTTC
. TRBJ2-1 . TRBV10-2 CASLLVVPHNEQFF TGCGCCAGCCTGCTAGTCGTACCCCACAATGAGCAGTTCTTC
TRBD1 TRBJ1-3 . TRBV18 CASSPRTGFDRNTIYF TGTGCCAGCTCACCACGGACAGGGTTCGATAGAAACACCATATATTTT
TRBD2 TRBJ2-1 . TRBV7-2 CASSDPGLAGRTMEQFF TGTGCCAGCAGCGACCCGGGACTAGCGGGTAGGACGATGGAGCAGTTCTTC
TRBD2 TRBJ2-1 . TRBV9 CASDNSGRATNEQFF TGTGCCAGCGATAATAGCGGGAGGGCCACAAATGAGCAGTTCTTC
. TRBJ2-1 . TRBV28 CASSLYLLGGISYNEQFF TGTGCCAGCAGTTTGTATCTCCTTGGGGGGATTTCCTACAATGAGCAGTTCTTC
. TRBJ2-2 . TRBV19 CASIPGHRIGTGELFF TGTGCCAGTATCCCGGGCCACCGGATAGGGACCGGGGAGCTGTTTTTT
TRBD1 TRBJ2-6 . TRBV9 CASSPTGQVVGGANVLTF TGTGCCAGCAGCCCCACGGGACAGGTGGTTGGTGGGGCCAACGTCCTGACTTTC
. TRBJ1-5 . TRBV19 CASSGKGGNYQPQHF TGTGCCAGTAGTGGAAAGGGTGGGAATTATCAGCCCCAGCATTTT
. TRBJ2-1 once TRBV15 CATSRDMASDEQFF TGTGCCACCAGCAGAGATATGGCTAGCGATGAGCAGTTCTTC
. TRBJ2-5 . TRBV18 CASSPPLSETQYF TGTGCCAGCTCGCCTCCTCTATCCGAGACCCAGTACTTC
. TRBJ2-2 . TRBV2 CASSEVTSTGELFF TGTGCCAGCAGTGAAGTCACGAGTACCGGGGAGCTGTTTTTT
TRBD1 TRBJ2-7 . TRBV10-3 CAISESGQGSSYEQYF TGTGCCATCAGTGAGTCGGGACAGGGGAGCTCCTACGAGCAGTACTTC
TRBD1 TRBJ2-7 . TRBV10-3 CAISPQGARASEQYF TGTGCCATCAGTCCCCAGGGGGCGCGGGCCTCCGAGCAGTACTTC
. TRBJ1-5 . TRBV5-4 CASSEDNQPQHF TGTGCCAGCAGCGAAGACAATCAGCCCCAGCATTTT
TRBD1 TRBJ2-1 . TRBV19 CASKGAREQFF TGTGCCAGTAAGGGGGCCCGGGAGCAGTTCTTC
. TRBJ2-2 . TRBV29-1 CSVGTLTNTGELFF TGCAGCGTTGGGACACTCACGAACACCGGGGAGCTGTTTTTT
. TRBJ1-4 . TRBV4-2 CASSQTALNEKLFF TGTGCCAGCAGCCAAACGGCCCTTAATGAAAAACTGTTTTTT
. TRBJ2-1 . TRBV5-1 CASSYSPPSNEQFF TGCGCCAGCAGCTACTCCCCCCCTAGCAATGAGCAGTTCTTC
. TRBJ1-1 . TRBV29-1 CSAPTLNTEAFF TGCAGCGCGCCGACTCTGAACACTGAAGCTTTCTTT
. TRBJ2-7 once TRBV28 CASSLWVGQGINEQYF TGTGCCAGCAGTTTATGGGTTGGGCAGGGGATTAACGAGCAGTACTTC
. TRBJ2-4 . TRBV27 CASSLLAIDLAKNIQYF TGTGCCAGCAGTTTATTAGCGATTGACCTAGCCAAAAACATTCAGTACTTC
. TRBJ1-1 . TRBV7-9 CASSRLGLGGGTEAFF TGTGCCAGCAGCCGATTAGGGTTGGGTGGTGGCACTGAAGCTTTCTTT
TRBD2 TRBJ2-7 . TRBV7-9 CASSPLGGRGYEQYF TGTGCCAGCAGCCCGTTAGGCGGGAGAGGATACGAGCAGTACTTC
TRBD1 TRBJ2-7 . TRBV7-3 CASSPGQGDEQYF TGTGCCAGCAGCCCCGGACAGGGAGACGAGCAGTACTTC
TRBD1 TRBJ2-1 . TRBV18 CASSRSGTEYNEQFF TGTGCCAGCTCACGTTCAGGGACAGAATACAATGAGCAGTTCTTC
. TRBJ2-3 once TRBV7-2 CASSARRSTDTQYF TGTGCCAGCAGCGCACGCAGGAGCACAGATACGCAGTATTTT
. TRBJ2-3 . TRBV28 CASSSGGQGADTQYF TGTGCCAGCAGTTCCGGAGGGCAGGGGGCAGATACGCAGTATTTT
TRBD2 TRBJ2-7 . TRBV7-3 CASSLSSGYEQYF TGTGCCAGCAGCTTATCTAGCGGTTACGAGCAGTACTTC
TRBD2 TRBJ2-3 . TRBV28 CASRPSGLAGPRSTDTQYF TGTGCCAGCAGACCATCGGGACTAGCGGGACCGAGAAGCACAGATACGCAGTATTTT
TRBD1 TRBJ1-2 . TRBV2 CASSVEGAFGNNGYTF TGTGCCAGCAGTGTGGAGGGGGCGTTTGGTAATAATGGCTACACCTTC
. TRBJ1-2 . TRBV15 CATSRDTEPPLGYTF TGTGCCACCAGCAGAGATACGGAACCTCCGTTGGGGTACACCTTC
TRBD2 TRBJ2-1 . TRBV27 CASSFEGLATEQFF TGTGCCAGCAGTTTCGAGGGACTAGCGACTGAGCAGTTCTTC
TRBD2 TRBJ2-2 . TRBV19 CASTHPGGGGELFF TGTGCCAGTACTCATCCGGGGGGTGGCGGGGAGCTGTTTTTT
. TRBJ2-5 . TRBV29-1 CSTRAGETQYF TGCAGCACCAGAGCGGGAGAGACCCAGTACTTC
. TRBJ1-1 . TRBV28 CASSPLGGGTEAFF TGTGCCAGCAGTCCCCTCGGGGGAGGAACTGAAGCTTTCTTT
. TRBJ2-7 . TRBV6-5 CASSYSRDAAYEQYF TGTGCCAGCAGTTACTCCAGGGACGCCGCCTACGAGCAGTACTTC
TRBD2 TRBJ2-7 . TRBV28 CASRPTGGAKWDEQYF TGTGCCAGCAGGCCTACCGGGGGGGCCAAATGGGACGAGCAGTACTTC
TRBD2 TRBJ2-1 . TRBV7-6 CASTIKVAGGYNEQFF TGTGCCAGCACCATTAAGGTAGCGGGAGGGTACAATGAGCAGTTCTTC
TRBD1 TRBJ1-1 . TRBV29-1 CSGTQGGNTEAFF TGCAGCGGCACACAGGGGGGGAACACTGAAGCTTTCTTT
. TRBJ2-7 . TRBV5-5 CASSLVGTQIYEQYF TGTGCCAGCAGCTTGGTCGGGACACAGATCTACGAGCAGTACTTC
TRBD2 TRBJ2-3 . TRBV25-1 CASRPSGSGDTQYF TGTGCCAGCAGGCCTAGCGGGAGTGGGGATACGCAGTATTTT
TRBD1 TRBJ1-2 . TRBV6-1 CASSEDGTGPWYGYTF TGTGCCAGCAGTGAAGATGGGACAGGGCCGTGGTATGGCTACACCTTC
. TRBJ2-7 . TRBV11-2 CASSSRTESYEQYF TGTGCCAGCAGCTCCAGGACGGAGTCCTACGAGCAGTACTTC
TRBD1 TRBJ2-1 . TRBV10-3 CAISASSGRGQGATRYNEQFF TGTGCCATCAGTGCGAGCTCAGGTCGGGGGCAGGGGGCGACAAGATACAATGAGCAGTTCTTC